The 4 T cell receptor beta chains listed next were all sequenced from one sample in a study. TCRdb used MiXCR to reprocess the RT-PCR reads, holding one entry per CDR3 protein. The sample holds about 680,000 distinct CDR3 sequences, approximately 15% seen once. The sample consisted of memory CD4+ T cells from blood. The receptors stem from a female donor in good health, serving as a healthy control.

V gene TRBV20-1 combines with J gene TRBJ2-1, with D possibly being TRBD2 (6 bases). CDR1 DFQATT and CDR2 SNEGSKA come from the germline V gene (reference sequence). With 2 bases removed from V and 5 bases from J, the gap between germline ends came to 19 bases. This CDR3 region has 16 residues. Here the CDR3 DNA reads TGCAGTGCTAGATATATACTAGCAAAGAGGAACAATGAGCAGTTCTTC. Translation gives CSARYILAKRNNEQFF.

The J gene is TRBJ1-5, the V gene TRBV12-3 or TRBV12-4; 7 nucleotides agree with TRBD1. The CDR3 is 15 amino acids. V trimming: 4 bases; J trimming: 3 bases; junction bases outside the gene matches: 6. The CDR3 region is CASSSGRGANQPQHF. CDR3 DNA sequence: TGTGCCAGCAGTTCGGGCAGGGGGGCCAATCAGCCCCAGCATTTT.

V gene TRBV20-1 combines with J gene TRBJ1-1; the match to TRBD1 covers 7 bases. Trimming at V came to 3 bases and at J to 2 bases, leaving 9 bases not matched to a gene. The CDR3 loop spans 15 amino acids. Germline-derived CDR1 and CDR2 are DFQATT and SNEGSKA (reference sequence). The CDR3 bases are TGCAGTGCTAGGCGGGACAGAACTATTAACACTGAAGCTTTCTTT. Translation gives CSARRDRTINTEAFF.

This clonotype turned up a few times. The chain combines TRBV7-2 with TRBJ2-7; D call uncertain. Germline V gene data show CDR1 as SGHTA and CDR2 as FQGNSA. The CDR3 covers 14 residues. V was trimmed by 1 base and J by 0 bases, leaving 7 bases between them. The CDR3 coding sequence is TGTGCCAGCAGCTTAGACGCGAGCTCCTACGAGCAGTACTTC. This codes for CASSLDASSYEQYF. The whole variable domain, remainder taken from reference TRBV7-2 and TRBJ2-7, is GAGVSQSPSNKVTEKGKDVELRCDPISGHTALYWYRQSLGQGLEFLIYFQGNSAPDKSGLPSDRFSAERTGGSVSTLTIQRTQQEDSAVYLCASSLDASSYEQYFGPGTRLTVT.